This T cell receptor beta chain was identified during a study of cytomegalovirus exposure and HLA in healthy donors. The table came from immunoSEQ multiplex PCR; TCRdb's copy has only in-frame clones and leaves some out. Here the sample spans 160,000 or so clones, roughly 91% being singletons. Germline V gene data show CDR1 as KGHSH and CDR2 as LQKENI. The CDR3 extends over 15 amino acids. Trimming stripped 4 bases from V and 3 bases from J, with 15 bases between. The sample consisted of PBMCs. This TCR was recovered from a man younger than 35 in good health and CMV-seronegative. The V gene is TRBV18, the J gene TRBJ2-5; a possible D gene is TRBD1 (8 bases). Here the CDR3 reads CASSLGQAGEETQYF. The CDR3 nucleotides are TGTGCCAGCTCACTGGGACAGGCGGGAGAAGAGACCCAGTACTTC.